Presented here are 21 T cell receptor beta chains from one specimen sequenced in a study of T-cell memory formation after mild COVID-19. TCRdb reprocessed the 5' RACE reads via MiXCR and lists one record per CDR3 protein. The sample lists approximately 350,000 distinct CDR3 sequences, approximately 14% occurring once. The sample taken for sequencing was PBMCs or a T cell subset sorted from them (not recorded which). Every receptor here comes from a man between 18 and 35 years old who had mild COVID-19 (a few samples of this study predate the infection). Cell type and time point are not known.

This chain links TRBV4-1 with TRBJ1-1; TRBD1 is a possible D gene (6 bases). CDR1 and CDR2 (germline): MGHRA, YSYEKL. This CDR3 spans 13 amino acids. The V end was cut by 3 bases, the J end by 7 bases, with 12 bases between. The CDR3 DNA is TGCGCCAGCAGCCACTTAGGGACATATGAAGCTTTCTTT. Its translation: CASSHLGTYEAFF.

This clonotype has a handful of counts. The chain employs TRBV12-3 or TRBV12-4 and TRBJ2-3; D may be TRBD1 (6 bases). Trimming took off 5 bases at V and 2 bases at J, with 11 bases between the two ends. CDR3 length: 14 residues. CDR3: CASSRTGTTDTQYF. The CDR3 coding sequence is TGTGCCAGCAGTCGTACAGGGACCACAGATACGCAGTATTTT.

This clonotype has just a few counts. The chain recombines TRBV5-6 with TRBJ2-5; 9 bases line up with TRBD1. The CDR3 length is 14 residues. Germline V gives CDR1 SGHDT, CDR2 YYEEEE. J lost 4 bases, V lost 1 base, and 2 bases had no gene match. DNA for the CDR3: TGTGCCAGCAGCTTGAGGGGACAGGGAGAGACCCAGTACTTC. It translates to CASSLRGQGETQYF.

This clonotype was seen a handful of times. The genes are TRBV2 and TRBJ2-7; 9 positions match TRBD1. V shed 4 bases and J 4 bases; nucleotides not matched to a gene: 8. Germline V gene sequence: CDR1 SNHLY, CDR2 FYNNEI. The CDR3 has 15 residues. The CDR3 coding sequence is TGTGCCAGCAGTGCCGAAACAGGGGGCGCTTACGAGCAGTACTTC. This codes for CASSAETGGAYEQYF.

This clonotype was counted many times. The V call is TRBV6-2 or TRBV6-3, the J call TRBJ2-7, with 7 nucleotides matching TRBD1. Trimming cost V 2 bases and J 6 bases; bases outside gene matches: 13. Germline loops: CDR1 MNHEY, CDR2 SVGEGT. This CDR3 spans 16 amino acids. The CDR3 spells CASSYARDSHRVEQYV. The CDR3 DNA sequence: TGTGCCAGCAGTTACGCTCGGGACAGTCACCGGGTCGAGCAGTACGTC.

V usage is TRBV7-1 and J usage is TRBJ2-7; D possibly corresponds to TRBD1 (6 bases). TRBV7-1 is known as an ORF, though its function is uncertain. This CDR3 comprises 18 residues. Trimming cost V 3 bases and J 4 bases, with 25 bases left between them. DNA for the CDR3: TGTGCCAGCAGCTCTCCCACGCCCGGGGACACTATGCGATACGAGCAGTACTTC. This encodes CASSSPTPGDTMRYEQYF.

In this sample, this clonotype turned up a few times. V and J are TRBV20-1 and TRBJ2-1; unclear D gene. Germline assignment: CDR1 DFQATT and CDR2 SNEGSKA (reference sequence). V shed 3 bases and J shed 8 bases, with 5 bases lying between them. This CDR3 spans 10 amino acids. In DNA form, the CDR3 reads TGCAGTGCTAGGATTGATGAGCAGTTCTTC. It specifies CSARIDEQFF.

The V call is TRBV7-2, the J call TRBJ2-3; perhaps D is TRBD1 or TRBD2 (5 bases each). The V and J ends lost 5 bases and 0 bases respectively, with 12 bases between them. From germline, CDR1 is SGHTA and CDR2 FQGNSA. The CDR3 sequence is 15 residues long. CDR3: CASSPGTVSTDTQYF. Here the CDR3 DNA reads TGTGCCAGCAGCCCAGGGACGGTTAGCACAGATACGCAGTATTTT. Full variable domain (missing parts from reference TRBV7-2 and TRBJ2-3): GAGVSQSPSNKVTEKGKDVELRCDPISGHTALYWYRQSLGQGLEFLIYFQGNSAPDKSGLPSDRFSAERTGGSVSTLTIQRTQQEDSAVYLCASSPGTVSTDTQYFGPGTRLTVL.

This clonotype was seen repeatedly, ten times or more. V and J are TRBV5-5 and TRBJ2-5; D gene uncertain. CDR1 SGHKS and CDR2 YYEKEE come from the germline V gene (reference sequence). CDR3 length equals 15 residues. V dropped 5 bases and J dropped 5 bases, with 19 bases sitting between them. In nucleotides, the CDR3 is TGTGCCAGCAGGGGGTACCTGGGTTTGGCCGAGACCCAGTACTTC. Protein sequence: CASRGYLGLAETQYF.

The chain links TRBV29-1 to TRBJ2-7; D remains ambiguous. Looked up from germline, CDR1 is SQVTM and CDR2 is ANQGSEA. The CDR3 runs 14 residues. V was pared by 6 bases and J by 7 bases, with 22 bases between. The CDR3 is CSVAVLLSVREQYF. DNA for the CDR3: TGCAGCGTAGCCGTTCTTCTCTCGGTCCGAGAGCAGTACTTC.

This clonotype was counted between two and nine times. This rearrangement joins TRBV7-2 to TRBJ1-3; 7 bases are shared with TRBD1. V lost 0 bases to trimming and J lost 2 bases; unmatched junction nucleotides: 4. Germline CDR1 reads SGHTA; CDR2 reads FQGNSA. This CDR3 contains 16 residues. CDR3 coding DNA: TGTGCCAGCAGCTTAGCCCCTCAGGGGGCTGGAAACACCATATATTTT. Its protein product is CASSLAPQGAGNTIYF. Filled out from reference TRBV7-2 and TRBJ1-3, the complete variable domain reads GAGVSQSPSNKVTEKGKDVELRCDPISGHTALYWYRQSLGQGLEFLIYFQGNSAPDKSGLPSDRFSAERTGGSVSTLTIQRTQQEDSAVYLCASSLAPQGAGNTIYFGEGSWLTVV.

In this sample, this clonotype turned up a few times. The gene calls are TRBV19 and TRBJ2-1, with D perhaps TRBD1 or TRBD2 (6 bases each). With 8 bases removed from V and 0 bases from J, the gap between germline ends came to 23 bases. Germline V lookup: CDR1 LNHDA, CDR2 SQIVND (reference sequence). The CDR3 runs 18 residues. The CDR3 here is CASDPFGVGGSSYNEQFF. The CDR3 DNA is TGTGCCAGTGACCCGTTTGGTGTAGGGGGGAGCTCCTACAATGAGCAGTTCTTC.

This clonotype has more than one count but fewer than ten. The chain recombines TRBV7-3 with TRBJ2-2; 7 bases map to TRBD1. After removal of 5 bases from V and 2 bases from J, the junction contained 8 bases not matched to a gene. Germline CDR1 reads SGHTA; CDR2 reads FQGTGA. This CDR3 is 16 amino acids long. CDR3 in DNA: TGTGCCAGCAGCCCCCGTTGGGACAGAAACACCGGGGAGCTGTTTTTT. This gives the protein CASSPRWDRNTGELFF. Using reference TRBV7-3 and TRBJ2-2 for the parts outside the CDR3, the full variable domain is GAGVSQTPSNKVTEKGKYVELRCDPISGHTALYWYRQSLGQGPEFLIYFQGTGAADDSGLPNDRFFAVRPEGSVSTLKIQRTERGDSAVYLCASSPRWDRNTGELFFGEGSRLTVL.

The chain employs TRBV25-1 and TRBJ2-2; weak D call: TRBD2 (7 bases). V was cut by 6 bases and J by 6 bases, with 20 bases left in between. The CDR3 runs to 16 residues. In germline, CDR1 is MGHDK, CDR2 SYGVNS. This CDR3 reads CASSPGGGALAGELFF. CDR3 sequence (DNA): TGTGCCAGCAGCCCAGGTGGGGGGGCGCTGGCCGGGGAGCTGTTTTTT.

At least ten counts were recorded for this clonotype. The chain combines TRBV5-5 with TRBJ1-1; tentatively, D is TRBD1 (5 bases). Trimming stripped 3 bases from V and 6 bases from J, with 15 bases between. The CDR3 loop spans 14 amino acids. Germline V gene data show CDR1 as SGHKS and CDR2 as YYEKEE (reference sequence). CDR3 DNA sequence: TGTGCCAGCAGCTGGGGACGGCTTGCGGCTGAAGCTTTCTTT. Translation: CASSWGRLAAEAFF.

The rearrangement uses TRBV20-1 and TRBJ2-5; 8 bases line up with TRBD1. Germline-derived CDR1 and CDR2 are DFQATT and SNEGSKA (reference sequence). This CDR3 has 16 residues. Trimming cost V 6 bases and J 2 bases; bases outside gene matches: 14. CDR3 nucleotide sequence: TGCAGTGCCCCACCGAGATACAGGGGGAGGCAAGAGACCCAGTACTTC. Amino acids: CSAPPRYRGRQETQYF.

The chain carries TRBV12-3 or TRBV12-4 and TRBJ2-2; 12 bases are a match to TRBD2. The junction had 2 bases not matched to a gene; V was cut back by 6 bases and J by 6 bases. This CDR3 region has 14 residues. DNA for the CDR3: TGTGCCAGCAGCCGGACTAGCGGGGCCGGGGAGCTGTTTTTT. Amino acids: CASSRTSGAGELFF.

The rearrangement uses TRBV4-1 and TRBJ2-3; the match to TRBD1 covers 9 bases. Germline-derived CDR1 and CDR2 are MGHRA and YSYEKL. V was pared by 1 base and J by 4 bases, with 3 bases of the junction left unmatched. This CDR3 spans 15 amino acids. The CDR3 region is CASSQANRGPDTQYF. DNA for the CDR3: TGCGCCAGCAGCCAAGCTAACAGGGGGCCAGATACGCAGTATTTT.

The chain joins TRBV12-3 or TRBV12-4 to TRBJ1-2, with 11 positions matching TRBD1. The trim removed 6 bases at V and 2 bases at J, leaving 8 bases unmatched. The CDR3 runs to 16 residues. The CDR3 nucleotides are TGTGCCAGCAGCTCCCGGGACAGGGGGTTCAACTATGGCTACACCTTC. Protein: CASSSRDRGFNYGYTF.

This clonotype turned up a few times. The V and J genes are TRBV5-1 and TRBJ2-1, with TRBD2 matching 7 bases. Germline V lookup: CDR1 SGHRS, CDR2 YFSETQ. The CDR3 is made up of 18 amino acids. Trimming cost V 0 bases and J 4 bases; bases outside gene matches: 13. Written as DNA, the CDR3 is TGCGCCAGCAGCTTGGTAGGATTGGCGGGGGTCCCTTACAATGAGCAGTTCTTC. This translates into CASSLVGLAGVPYNEQFF.

This clonotype was counted ten times or more. The genes are TRBV6-5 and TRBJ1-5, with 9 bases identical to TRBD1. The CDR3 is 15 residues long. Germline values: CDR1 MNHEY, CDR2 SVGAGI. Germline trimming cut 6 bases from V and 6 bases from J; bases unmatched to any gene: 9. CDR3 sequence: CASRPTGGYSQPQHF. CDR3 nucleotides: TGTGCCAGCAGACCGACAGGGGGGTATAGTCAGCCCCAGCATTTT.